These 2 T cell receptor beta chains came from one sample sequenced in a study of cytomegalovirus exposure and HLA in healthy donors. Primers: 60 Vbeta forward and 13 Jbeta reverse. Using immunoSEQ multiplex PCR, the repertoire was profiled, and TCRdb retains in-frame clones only, with some absent. The profile shows roughly 170,000 clones, less than 90% of them singletons. The sequencing sample was made of PBMCs. All receptors derive from a woman between 50 and 59 years old in good health and CMV-seropositive.

The chain combines TRBV7-6 with TRBJ2-1; 9 bases agree with TRBD2. The CDR3 runs 14 residues. V trimming: 1 base; J trimming: 6 bases; junction bases outside the gene matches: 1. Germline V gene sequence: CDR1 SGHVS, CDR2 FNYEAQ. CDR3 sequence: CASSLGGGGNEQFF. CDR3 sequence (DNA): TGTGCCAGCAGCTTAGGCGGGGGGGGCAATGAGCAGTTCTTC.

This rearrangement joins TRBV4-3 to TRBJ1-3; no definite D call. The length of the CDR3 is 15 residues. The V gene lost 6 bases and the J gene lost 3 bases, with 15 bases spanning the gap. Germline V gives CDR1 LGHNA, CDR2 YSLEER. CDR3 coding DNA: TGCGCCAGCAGTGCTGCCCGCGTAGTTGGAAACACCATATATTTT. It codes for CASSAARVVGNTIYF.